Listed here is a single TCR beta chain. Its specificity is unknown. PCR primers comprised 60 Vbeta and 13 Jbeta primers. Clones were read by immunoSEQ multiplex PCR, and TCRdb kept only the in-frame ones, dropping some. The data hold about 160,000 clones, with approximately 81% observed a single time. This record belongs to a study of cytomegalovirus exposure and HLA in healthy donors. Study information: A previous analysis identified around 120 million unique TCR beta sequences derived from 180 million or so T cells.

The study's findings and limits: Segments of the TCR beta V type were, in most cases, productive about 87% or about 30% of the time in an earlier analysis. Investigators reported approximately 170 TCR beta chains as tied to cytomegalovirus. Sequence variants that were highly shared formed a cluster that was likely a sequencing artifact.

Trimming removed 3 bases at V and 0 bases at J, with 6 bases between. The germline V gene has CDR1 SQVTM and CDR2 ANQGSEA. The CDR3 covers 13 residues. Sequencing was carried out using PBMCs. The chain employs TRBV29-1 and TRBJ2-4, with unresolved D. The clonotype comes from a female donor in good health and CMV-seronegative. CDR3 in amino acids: CSVDRLAKNIQYF. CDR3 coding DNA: TGCAGCGTTGACAGACTAGCCAAAAACATTCAGTACTTC.